This T cell receptor beta chain was identified during a study of cytomegalovirus exposure and HLA in healthy donors (dated by TCRdb to 2016 to 2017). With respect to the entire study: The 550 to 750 repertoires of the first cohort and the roughly 110 validation repertoires were produced on the same platform, according to a later analysis. The study was designed to test whether signatures of past pathogen exposure could be identified by cataloging public T cell receptors. A separate validation cohort of roughly 120 different subjects was used in addition to the roughly 720-subject first cohort. High-throughput TCR immunosequencing, statistical association of individual TCRs with disease status, and machine learning were combined to predict cytomegalovirus infection status.

Deletion took 4 bases off V and 5 bases off J, with a span of 17 bases between the germline ends. From cysteine to phenylalanine, the CDR3 is 16 amino acids long. Only CDR3 DNA is held: 48 bases, read in frame from base 1. As encoded in the germline V gene (reference sequence), CDR1 is MNHEY while CDR2 is SMNVEV. This clone was seen only a few times. Its antigen is currently not known. No base-level quality is on record; no much larger clone is a single base apart. Overall results and qualifications from the work: Of the cluster scores, approximately 95% were above 0 in a later analysis, which found that TCRs clustered in the first cohort also tended to co-occur in the 130 or so validation repertoires. A few of the identified cytomegalovirus-associated TCR beta chains were confirmed in vitro to be specific for cytomegalovirus antigens. A later analysis had no HLA typing for the validation cohort, so co-occurrence there was scored across all 130 or so repertoires. Most TCR sequences were seen in very few donors, while some public TCRs were found in many individuals. Cytomegalovirus status was reported to be diagnosed by the classifier with high specificity and sensitivity in both the original and validation cohorts. The authors suggested that the approach could potentially be generalized to other disease states and immunological phenotypes. A total of about 180 TCR beta chains were listed by the study as associated with cytomegalovirus.

Library preparation was by the immunoSEQ multiplex PCR assay. Turning to the authors' computational methods: A statistical classification framework was built for diagnosing cytomegalovirus status from the catalog of TCR beta chain sequences. Here the immuneACCESS table is served through TCRdb, limited to in-frame sequences with V and J called. Missing clones are a known gap in these copies; in checked studies unresolved V genes cover under half, and the rest lacks a known reason. The D gene and trimming were derived from the DNA, and the V and J assignments and clone size from that table. Recorded for this sample are approximately 140,000 clones; 84% of them occurred a single time. The ten largest clones add up to 1.4% to 1.5% of the sample. Donors formed part of the validation cohort, which comprised over a hundred subjects and was distinct from the first cohort of over 500 subjects.

The sequence was obtained from a woman in her 30s in good health and CMV-seronegative. The specimen sequenced was PBMCs. The chain employs TRBV27 and TRBJ1-4, with TRBD1 as a weak D call on 5 bases. The CDR3 region has the sequence CASSSLLSTENEKLFF. The base sequence is TGTGCCAGCAGTTCCCTCCTCTCGACAGAAAATGAAAAACTGTTTTTT.